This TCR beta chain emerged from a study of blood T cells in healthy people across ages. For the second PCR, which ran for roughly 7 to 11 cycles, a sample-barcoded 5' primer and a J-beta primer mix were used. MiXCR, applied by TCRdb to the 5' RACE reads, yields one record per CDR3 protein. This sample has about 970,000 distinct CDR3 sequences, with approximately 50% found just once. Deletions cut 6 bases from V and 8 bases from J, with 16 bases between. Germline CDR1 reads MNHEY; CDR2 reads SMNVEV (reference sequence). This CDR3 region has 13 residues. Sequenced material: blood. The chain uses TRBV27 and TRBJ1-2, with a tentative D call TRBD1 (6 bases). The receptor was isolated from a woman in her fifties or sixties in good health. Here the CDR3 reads CASRPYRDGGYTF. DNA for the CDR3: TGTGCCAGCAGACCCTACAGGGATGGAGGCTACACCTTC.